This paragraph reports one T cell receptor beta chain. In its sample, this clonotype was seen many times. The antigen this receptor binds is unknown. There are no base qualities to consult, and no much larger clone falls within one base. The germline ends are 16 bases apart after V is trimmed by 5 bases and J by 2 bases. The CDR1 and CDR2 encoded by the germline V gene (reference sequence) are DFQATT and SNEGSKA. From the cysteine up to the phenylalanine, the CDR3 has a length of 14 residues. This entry keeps only the CDR3 DNA: 42 bases, framed from base 1. The library relied on 5' RACE. The instrument given in TCRdb is NextSeq 500. The TCR library protocol attached a unique molecular identifier to each TCR cDNA molecule to allow correction of PCR and sequencing errors. From the authors' description of their analysis: TCR identification, UMI-based error correction and CDR3 extraction were performed with Decombinator tools. Expanded TCRs were defined as those above a frequency of 2 per 1,000, corresponding to the top 1% of the tumor frequency distribution. Renyi diversity was computed with the R vegan package after each repertoire had been subsampled 100 times to 5,000 TCRs. CDR3 similarity networks were constructed using string-kernel similarity of amino acid triplets, with links drawn between CDR3s whose pairwise similarity was above 0.82. TCRdb applied fastp at Q25 and MiXCR to the public reads, then kept only in-frame beta chains. Rows are combined by CDR3 protein, so each entry shows the most common genes and DNA. The V and J calls were determined by TCRdb, not by the authors. Within this sample are more than 95,000 distinct CDR3 sequences, with 10% to 15% of them counted one time only. The ten largest clones capture approximately 16% of the sample.

These data originate in a study of spatial heterogeneity in lung cancer (dated by TCRdb to 2018 to 2020). General notes on the study: Samples were obtained from 70 to 85 patients with early-stage, untreated non-small cell lung cancer from the lung TRACERx cohort. In the raw uncorrected reads, each unique combination of TCR and UMI appeared more than ten times on average. Beta-chain transcripts were consistently detected in greater numbers than alpha-chain transcripts, which likely reflected higher beta-chain transcript abundance. TCR repertoire features were related to nonsynonymous mutation counts determined by whole-exome sequencing of tumor tissue. TCR alpha and beta repertoires were quantitatively compared across multiple tumor regions, matched nontumor lung and blood in non-small cell lung cancer. Follow-up PBMC samples were sequenced whenever available, with the median time to follow-up being two to three years after resection. At surgery, hundreds of tumor regions, approximately 64 matched nontumor lung samples and about 56 PBMC samples were TCR-sequenced for both alpha and beta chains. What the authors observed across the whole study: Confirming at a functional level the hypothesis that regional TCRs recognize regional mutations was considered to require additional single-cell paired TCR alpha and beta sequencing. Ubiquitous expanded tumor TCRs showed up in blood more often at tumor resection than at routine follow-up. Comparisons of baseline and follow-up blood repertoires included only around 13 patients.

Taken with the paper, the label for time point translates to: blood at routine non-recurrence follow-up after resection. TCR sequencing used whole RNA extracted from tumor and nontumor lung tissue, or from cryopreserved PBMC samples, without cell sorting. Only patients with enough RNA available from two or more tumor regions were chosen for TCR sequencing. The chain employs TRBV20-1 and TRBJ2-7; perhaps TRBD2 is the D gene, with 5 bases matching. Sequencing used PBMCs, obtained at follow-up. The TCR sequence derives from a male donor with early-stage non-small cell lung cancer. The CDR3 sequence is CSALWTGSAYEQYF. The sequenced DNA: TGCAGTGCTTTGTGGACGGGGAGCGCCTACGAGCAGTACTTC.